Presented here are 16 T cell receptor beta chains from one specimen sequenced in a study of blood T cells in healthy people across ages. Through a sample-barcoded 5' primer and a J-beta primer mix, a second PCR was run for roughly 6 to 12 cycles. TCRdb reanalysed the 5' RACE reads using MiXCR and keeps one entry per CDR3 protein. The sample contains 800,000 to 950,000 distinct CDR3 sequences, about 28% of which appear only once. This sample also appeared in a second study, on T cells of mothers and their children.

What was sequenced was blood. Receptors originate from a woman aged 40 to 50 in good health.

This clonotype was detected a few times. The chain is built from TRBV3-1 and TRBJ2-3, with a tentative D call TRBD2 (6 bases). Germline V gene sequence: CDR1 LGHDT, CDR2 YNNKEL (reference sequence). The ends were cut back, 1 base at V and 1 base at J, with 18 bases in the middle. This CDR3 is built from 18 residues. The CDR3 region is CASSQAPPGLSGTDTQYF. The CDR3 DNA follows: TGTGCCAGCAGCCAAGCCCCACCGGGACTGTCGGGCACAGATACGCAGTATTTT.

On this clonotype: One end of the junction fails to match germline, which may point to a read error. J is TRBJ2-1 and V is TRBV6-2 or TRBV6-3; 9 bases fit TRBD2. The CDR3 is 16 residues long. Germline V lookup: CDR1 MNHEY, CDR2 SVGEGT. This chain's CDR3 is CAGSYGSGGFYNEQFF. CDR3 bases: TGTGCCGGCAGTTACGGTAGCGGGGGATTCTACAACGAGCAGTTCTTC.

The chain is built from TRBV20-1 and TRBJ1-4; D remains ambiguous. The CDR3 spans 12 residues. CDR1 DFQATT and CDR2 SNEGSKA come from the germline V gene (reference sequence). Trimming left V 5 bases short and J 8 bases short, with 12 bases between. This chain's CDR3 is CSAGAPREKLFF. CDR3 DNA: TGCAGTGCTGGAGCGCCGAGGGAAAAACTGTTTTTT.

The J gene is TRBJ1-5, the V gene TRBV6-1, with D possibly TRBD1 on 6 matching bases. The V gene's germline CDR1 is MNHNS and CDR2 SASEGT. This CDR3 contains 16 residues. V lost 2 bases, J lost 6 bases, and 17 bases lay in between. This CDR3 is CASSELQGTDRQPQHF. CDR3 sequence (DNA): TGTGCCAGCAGTGAACTACAGGGAACAGATCGTCAGCCCCAGCATTTT.

This clonotype was detected many times. The chain links TRBV6-5 to TRBJ2-1; no clear D gene. Per germline, CDR1 MNHEY and CDR2 SVGAGI. This CDR3 has 15 amino acids. V was pared by 6 bases and J by 0 bases, with 12 bases between. The CDR3 loop is CASRLSTVSYNEQFF. CDR3 DNA: TGTGCCAGCAGACTTTCGACTGTCTCCTACAATGAGCAGTTCTTC.

This clonotype was detected many times. This chain connects TRBV5-6 to TRBJ2-5; D perhaps matches TRBD2 (5 bases). The CDR3 is 13 amino acids. The germline CDR1 and CDR2 sequences are SGHDT and YYEEEE. V was cut by 6 bases and J by 1 base, with 10 bases left in between. The CDR3 protein is CASTPGTQETQYF. The CDR3 DNA is TGTGCCAGCACCCCGGGAACCCAAGAGACCCAGTACTTC.

This clonotype was observed a handful of times. This clone may be a read error of a much larger clone one base away. This chain connects TRBV18 to TRBJ2-1; 10 bases fit TRBD2. Germline lookup yields CDR1 KGHSH and CDR2 LQKENI. The CDR3 covers 16 residues. With 3 bases clipped from V and 6 bases from J, the junction kept 8 bases outside the gene matches. CDR3 protein: CASSPPSGGPCNEQFF. The CDR3 DNA sequence: TGTGCCAGCTCACCCCCTAGCGGGGGACCTTGCAATGAGCAGTTCTTC.

This clonotype was observed a handful of times. The chain is built from TRBV7-2 and TRBJ1-4; maybe TRBD1 (5 bases). V lost 6 bases and J lost 5, with 19 bases in between. This CDR3 contains 16 residues. Germline lookup yields CDR1 SGHTA and CDR2 FQGNSA. CDR3 in amino acids: CASSLPGGAENEKLFF. The DNA for the CDR3 is TGTGCCAGCAGTCTTCCGGGAGGGGCCGAAAATGAAAAACTGTTTTTT.

This clonotype was detected only a few times. This chain joins TRBV20-1 and TRBJ1-2; D unresolved. The CDR3 is 13 residues long. Germline-derived CDR1 and CDR2 are DFQATT and SNEGSKA (reference sequence). V shed 3 bases and J shed 2 bases, with 10 bases lying between them. The CDR3 loop reads CSASLGINYGYTF. DNA for the CDR3: TGCAGTGCTAGTCTCGGGATCAACTATGGCTACACCTTC.

This clonotype was observed at least ten times. The V call is TRBV20-1, the J call TRBJ2-5; 10 bases fit TRBD2. Germline loops: CDR1 DFQATT, CDR2 SNEGSKA (reference sequence). V lost 1 base to trimming and J lost 1 base; unmatched junction nucleotides: 3. The CDR3 has 15 amino acids. This chain's CDR3 is CSARAVAGGQETQYF. The CDR3 DNA reads as TGCAGTGCTAGAGCGGTAGCGGGGGGCCAAGAGACCCAGTACTTC.

This clonotype was observed a handful of times. The genes are TRBV10-3 and TRBJ1-2; possibly TRBD1 for D (6 bases). The CDR3 has 15 amino acids. In germline, CDR1 is ENHRY, CDR2 SYGVKD. Trimming stripped 3 bases from V and 6 bases from J, with 17 bases between. CDR3 residues: CAISELQGRGNGYTF. For the CDR3, the DNA is TGTGCCATCAGTGAACTACAGGGAAGGGGGAATGGCTACACCTTC.

This clonotype was recorded a few times. The rearrangement links TRBV27 to TRBJ2-1; TRBD2 aligns across 12 bases. Trimming cost V 6 bases and J 9 bases; bases outside gene matches: 9. The CDR3 sequence is 15 residues long. From germline, CDR1 is MNHEY and CDR2 SMNVEV (reference sequence). CDR3 in amino acids: CASSSLAGGPGEQFF. CDR3 in DNA: TGTGCCAGCAGCAGTCTAGCGGGGGGGCCGGGTGAGCAGTTCTTC.

About this clonotype: Sequence at one end of the junction differs from germline and may be a read error. CDR3: CASSLEEGGETRYF. As DNA, the CDR3 is TGTGCCAGCAGCTTAGAAGAGGGGGGAGAGACCCGGTACTTC. V usage is TRBV7-2 and J usage is TRBJ2-5; tentatively, D is TRBD1 or TRBD2 (6 bases each). CDR1 is SGHTA and CDR2 is FQGNSA in the germline V gene. This CDR3 is 14 amino acids long.

This clonotype was picked up a small number of times. The genes are TRBV10-2 and TRBJ1-1; D perhaps matches TRBD1 (6 bases). The germline CDR1 and CDR2 sequences are WSHSY and SAAADI. The germline V and J ends were trimmed by 3 bases and 1 base, with 12 bases remaining between them. This CDR3 region has 15 residues. CDR3 loop: CASSDSGDANTEAFF. Here the CDR3 DNA reads TGCGCCAGCAGTGATTCAGGGGACGCGAACACTGAAGCTTTCTTT.

This sequence joins TRBV4-1 and TRBJ2-2; TRBD2 is a possible D gene (5 bases). The ends were cut back, 7 bases at V and 5 bases at J, with 14 bases in the middle. The CDR3 has 14 residues. Per the germline V gene, CDR1 is MGHRA and CDR2 is YSYEKL. CDR3 in DNA: TGCGCCAGCAACGTCGGGATATTAACCGGGGAGCTGTTTTTT. It specifies CASNVGILTGELFF.

This clonotype was counted many times. The chain carries TRBV3-1 and TRBJ1-2, with D possibly matching TRBD1 (6 bases). CDR3 length: 14 amino acids. The germline CDR1 and CDR2 sequences are LGHDT and YNNKEL (reference sequence). The V end was cut by 4 bases, the J end by 5 bases, with 14 bases between. CDR3: CASSPLQGYYGYTF. CDR3 DNA sequence: TGTGCCAGCAGCCCCTTACAGGGATATTATGGCTACACCTTC.